The rows below give T cell receptor beta chains drawn from one sample of a study of cytomegalovirus exposure and HLA in healthy donors. Only in-frame clones appear in the TCRdb table, and some are missing; sequencing was by immunoSEQ multiplex PCR. This sample contains some 71,000 clones. The sample taken for sequencing was PBMCs. All receptors derive from a woman in her 30s in good health and CMV-seronegative. Each CDR3 is given with its conserved first and last residue. D genes are given only for firm matches.

v_gene	d_gene	j_gene	CDR3aa	CDR3nt
TRBV6-6	TRBD1	TRBJ2-1	CASSSGQGHYNEQFF	TGTGCCAGCAGTTCGGGACAGGGTCACTACAATGAGCAGTTCTTC
TRBV10-1	TRBD2	TRBJ2-1	CASSESGGTRNNEQFF	TGCGCCAGCAGTGAGTCCGGGGGGACTAGAAACAATGAGCAGTTCTTC
TRBV5-1	-	TRBJ2-3	CASSLGPGGTDTQYF	TGCGCCAGCAGCTTGGGTCCCGGGGGCACAGATACGCAGTATTTT
TRBV9	TRBD2	TRBJ2-1	CASSAARTSGGDNEQFF	TGTGCCAGCAGCGCCGCTAGAACTAGCGGGGGGGACAATGAGCAGTTCTTC
TRBV10-3	-	TRBJ1-2	CAISEPIRGYGYTF	TGTGCCATCAGTGAGCCAATCAGAGGTTATGGCTACACCTTC
TRBV30	-	TRBJ1-5	CAWSVSPGRPQHF	TGTGCCTGGAGTGTTAGTCCAGGTCGGCCCCAGCATTTT
TRBV4-2	TRBD1	TRBJ2-2	CASGTGLDTGELFF	TGTGCCAGCGGGACAGGTTTGGACACCGGGGAGCTGTTTTTT
TRBV6-4	TRBD2	TRBJ2-5	CASSVTSEETQYF	TGTGCCAGCAGTGTAACTAGCGAAGAGACCCAGTACTTC
TRBV4-1	-	TRBJ1-1	CASSLVQGMNTEAFF	TGCGCCAGCAGCCTCGTACAGGGTATGAACACTGAAGCTTTCTTT
TRBV10-1	-	TRBJ2-3	CASSDPGLGQDTQYF	TGCGCCAGCAGTGATCCGGGACTCGGCCAAGATACGCAGTATTTT
TRBV5-1	-	TRBJ2-5	CASSLTGGEETQYF	TGCGCCAGCAGCTTGACAGGGGGGGAAGAGACCCAGTACTTC
TRBV7-6	-	TRBJ1-3	CASSLTGLRDTIYF	TGTGCCAGCAGCTTAACGGGACTGAGGGACACCATATATTTT
TRBV5-1	-	TRBJ1-2	CASSLPPPQGANYGYTF	TGCGCCAGCAGCTTGCCTCCCCCACAGGGCGCTAACTATGGCTACACCTTC
TRBV7-2	TRBD1	TRBJ1-5	CASSLRGLGNQPQHF	TGTGCCAGCAGCTTAAGGGGGCTGGGCAATCAGCCCCAGCATTTT
TRBV6-6	-	TRBJ1-2	CASSYSPGGYTF	TGTGCCAGCAGTTACTCCCCCGGGGGCTACACCTTC
TRBV5-1	-	TRBJ2-7	CASSPSDSYYEQYF	TGCGCCAGCAGCCCGTCAGACAGTTACTACGAGCAGTACTTC
TRBV18	TRBD1	TRBJ1-1	CASSPPGQDMRTEAFF	TGTGCCAGCTCACCGCCGGGACAGGATATGCGGACTGAAGCTTTCTTT
TRBV9	TRBD1	TRBJ1-1	CASSVEQGARAFF	TGTGCCAGCAGCGTAGAACAGGGGGCGCGAGCTTTCTTT
TRBV7-8	-	TRBJ2-5	CASRLASPETQYF	TGTGCCAGCAGGCTGGCTAGCCCGGAGACCCAGTACTTC
TRBV28	-	TRBJ1-2	CASSARVFVYTF	TGTGCCAGCAGTGCCAGGGTTTTTGTCTACACCTTC
TRBV14	-	TRBJ1-4	CASSQVTGLSEKLFF	TGTGCCAGCAGCCAAGTAACAGGGTTGTCCGAAAAACTGTTTTTT
TRBV6-5	-	TRBJ2-7	CASSLRGPYEQYF	TGTGCCAGTAGTCTCAGGGGCCCCTACGAGCAGTACTTC
TRBV18	-	TRBJ2-7	CASSPTGFEQYF	TGTGCCAGCTCGCCCACAGGATTCGAGCAGTACTTC
TRBV5-1	-	TRBJ2-7	CASSLVLSIPGVGTYEQYF	TGCGCCAGCAGCTTGGTTCTATCCATTCCGGGAGTAGGAACCTACGAGCAGTACTTC
TRBV19	-	TRBJ1-3	CASSITPLSSGNTIYF	TGTGCCAGTAGTATAACCCCATTGAGCTCTGGAAACACCATATATTTT
TRBV7-2	TRBD1	TRBJ1-2	CASRRGGTEGYTF	TGTGCCAGCAGGCGAGGGGGCACAGAAGGCTACACCTTC
TRBV9	TRBD2	TRBJ2-3	CASSGERDWVTDTQYF	TGTGCCAGCAGCGGAGAGCGGGATTGGGTGACGGATACGCAGTATTTT
TRBV28	-	TRBJ2-7	CASSPPIGGSYEQYF	TGTGCCAGCAGTCCGCCCATCGGGGGCTCCTACGAGCAGTACTTC
TRBV13	-	TRBJ2-2	CASSLGTGANTGELFF	TGTGCCAGCAGCTTAGGAACCGGGGCGAACACCGGGGAGCTGTTTTTT
TRBV27	-	TRBJ2-7	CASSSRTGTYEQYF	TGTGCCAGCAGTTCCAGAACAGGGACCTACGAGCAGTACTTC
TRBV7-2	-	TRBJ1-5	CASSLGQTHQPQHF	TGTGCCAGCAGCCTCGGACAGACCCATCAGCCCCAGCATTTT
TRBV10-3	-	TRBJ1-1	CAISLQRTEAFF	TGTGCCATCAGTCTACAGAGAACTGAAGCTTTCTTT
TRBV18	TRBD1	TRBJ1-1	CASSPGQGIAFF	TGTGCCAGCTCACCGGGACAGGGTATAGCTTTCTTT
TRBV27	TRBD1	TRBJ1-1	CASSLDRANTEAFF	TGTGCCAGCAGTTTAGACAGGGCGAACACTGAAGCTTTCTTT
TRBV5-6	-	TRBJ1-5	CASSFRGGSAQPQHF	TGTGCCAGCAGCTTTCGCGGGGGCTCGGCTCAGCCCCAGCATTTT
TRBV30	-	TRBJ1-2	CAWSVDGGGSDYTF	TGTGCCTGGAGTGTGGACGGGGGGGGTTCCGACTACACCTTC
TRBV5-6	TRBD1	TRBJ1-2	CASSQAGGRYGYTF	TGTGCCAGCAGCCAGGCAGGGGGTCGGTATGGCTACACCTTC
TRBV10-3	-	TRBJ2-2	CAIKGGGNTGELFF	TGTGCCATCAAGGGAGGGGGGAACACCGGGGAGCTGTTTTTT
TRBV2	-	TRBJ2-7	CASRPDKALYEQYF	TGTGCCAGCAGGCCAGACAAGGCGCTCTACGAGCAGTACTTC
TRBV19	-	TRBJ1-5	CASSIDRPGEPQHF	TGTGCCAGTAGTATAGATCGCCCCGGGGAGCCCCAGCATTTT
TRBV30	TRBD2	TRBJ2-3	CAWSGGGRPQYF	TGTGCCTGGAGTGGGGGGGGACGGCCGCAGTATTTT
TRBV20-1	-	TRBJ2-7	CSASPDSGQYF	TGCAGTGCTAGCCCCGATTCCGGGCAGTACTTC
TRBV6-1	-	TRBJ2-5	CASSDSSYQETQYF	TGTGCCAGCAGTGATTCCAGTTACCAAGAGACCCAGTACTTC
TRBV6-5	TRBD2	TRBJ2-1	CASSYNTGLYNEQFF	TGTGCCAGCAGTTATAACACGGGACTATACAATGAGCAGTTCTTC
TRBV18	-	TRBJ1-1	CASSPRENTEAFF	TGTGCCAGCTCGCCCCGGGAGAACACTGAAGCTTTCTTT
TRBV6-5	-	TRBJ1-2	CASSYGAPLVYGYTF	TGTGCCAGCAGTTACGGGGCCCCCTTAGTCTATGGCTACACCTTC
TRBV18	TRBD2	TRBJ2-1	CASSPGLADNEQFF	TGTGCCAGCTCACCGGGACTAGCGGACAATGAGCAGTTCTTC
TRBV6-1	-	TRBJ1-2	CASSGAGGYTF	TGTGCCAGCAGTGGGGCGGGGGGCTACACCTTC
TRBV7-9	TRBD2	TRBJ2-1	CASSPRLAPSSRFF	TGTGCCAGCAGCCCACGACTAGCCCCCTCGTCGAGGTTCTTC
TRBV7-3	TRBD1	TRBJ1-2	CASSQYEGGQGVLSGYTF	TGTGCCAGCAGCCAATACGAGGGAGGACAGGGAGTTCTCTCTGGCTACACCTTC
TRBV4-2	TRBD2	TRBJ2-1	CASSQEWAGAGTYNEQFF	TGTGCCAGCAGCCAAGAATGGGCCGGAGCGGGGACCTACAATGAGCAGTTCTTC
TRBV20-1	-	TRBJ2-5	CSPTERETQYF	TGCAGCCCGACAGAGAGAGAGACCCAGTACTTC
TRBV5-8	TRBD1	TRBJ1-2	CASRSPGTGIRGGYTF	TGTGCCAGCAGATCCCCCGGGACAGGGATTCGAGGGGGCTACACCTTC